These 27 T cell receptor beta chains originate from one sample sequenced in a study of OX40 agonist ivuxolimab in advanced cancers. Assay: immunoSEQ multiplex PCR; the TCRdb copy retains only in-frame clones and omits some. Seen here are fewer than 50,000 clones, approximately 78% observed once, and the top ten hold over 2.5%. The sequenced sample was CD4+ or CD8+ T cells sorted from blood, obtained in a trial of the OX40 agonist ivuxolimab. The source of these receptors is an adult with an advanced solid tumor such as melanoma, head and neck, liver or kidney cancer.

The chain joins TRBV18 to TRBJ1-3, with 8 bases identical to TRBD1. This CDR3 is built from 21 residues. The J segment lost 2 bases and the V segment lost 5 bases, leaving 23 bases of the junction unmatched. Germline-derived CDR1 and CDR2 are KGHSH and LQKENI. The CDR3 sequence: CASSSSILPDRGTVTGNTIYF. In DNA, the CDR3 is TGTGCCAGCTCATCAAGTATCCTCCCTGACAGGGGCACCGTGACTGGAAACACCATATATTTT.

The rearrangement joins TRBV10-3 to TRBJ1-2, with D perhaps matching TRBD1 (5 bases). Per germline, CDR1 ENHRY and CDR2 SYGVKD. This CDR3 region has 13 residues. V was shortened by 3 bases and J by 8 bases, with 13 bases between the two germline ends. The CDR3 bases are TGTGCCATCAGTGATGGGTTGGGGCGCGGCTACACCTTC. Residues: CAISDGLGRGYTF.

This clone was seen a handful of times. The CDR3 here is CASRGGPYQPQHF. The CDR3 nucleotides are TGTGCCAGCAGAGGGGGGCCTTATCAGCCCCAGCATTTT. The rearrangement uses TRBV7-2 and TRBJ1-5; D is possibly TRBD1 (6 bases). The CDR3 runs to 13 residues. The germline V gene encodes CDR1 SGHTA and CDR2 FQGNSA. V was cut by 6 bases and J by 5 bases, with 11 bases left in between. The complete variable domain, with remaining parts taken from reference TRBV7-2 and TRBJ1-5, reads GAGVSQSPSNKVTEKGKDVELRCDPISGHTALYWYRQSLGQGLEFLIYFQGNSAPDKSGLPSDRFSAERTGGSVSTLTIQRTQQEDSAVYLCASRGGPYQPQHFGDGTRLSIL.

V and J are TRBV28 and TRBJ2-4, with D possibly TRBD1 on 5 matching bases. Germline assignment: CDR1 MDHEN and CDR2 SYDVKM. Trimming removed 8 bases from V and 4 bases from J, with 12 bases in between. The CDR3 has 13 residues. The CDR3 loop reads CASHDRVKNIQYF. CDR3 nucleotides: TGTGCCAGCCACGACAGAGTTAAAAACATTCAGTACTTC.

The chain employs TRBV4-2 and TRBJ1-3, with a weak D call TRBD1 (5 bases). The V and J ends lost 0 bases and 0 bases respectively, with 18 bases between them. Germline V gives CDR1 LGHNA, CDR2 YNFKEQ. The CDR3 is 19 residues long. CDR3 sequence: CASSQDGGAGRLSGNTIYF. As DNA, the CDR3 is TGTGCCAGCAGCCAAGATGGAGGGGCAGGCCGCCTCTCTGGAAACACCATATATTTT.

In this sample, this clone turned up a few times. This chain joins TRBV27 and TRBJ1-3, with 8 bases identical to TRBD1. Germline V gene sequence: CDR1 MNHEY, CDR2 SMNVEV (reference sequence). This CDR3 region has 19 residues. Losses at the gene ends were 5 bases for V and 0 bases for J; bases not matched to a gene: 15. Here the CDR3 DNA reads TGTGCCAGCAGTCCCAGGGGGCCAGTTTACCTTTTCTCTGGAAACACCATATATTTT. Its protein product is CASSPRGPVYLFSGNTIYF.

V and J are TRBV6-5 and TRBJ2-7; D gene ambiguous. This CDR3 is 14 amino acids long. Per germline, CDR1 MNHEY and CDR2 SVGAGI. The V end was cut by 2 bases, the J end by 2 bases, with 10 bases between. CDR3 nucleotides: TGTGCCAGCAGTTACGGGTCGGGTCCCTACGAGCAGTACTTC. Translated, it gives CASSYGSGPYEQYF.

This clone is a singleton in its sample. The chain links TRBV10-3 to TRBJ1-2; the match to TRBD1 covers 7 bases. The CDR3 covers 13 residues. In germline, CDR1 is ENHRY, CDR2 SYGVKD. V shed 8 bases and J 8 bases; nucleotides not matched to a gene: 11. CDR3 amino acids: CAIGGQPLEGYTF. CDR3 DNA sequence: TGTGCCATCGGGGGACAGCCCCTGGAGGGCTACACCTTC.

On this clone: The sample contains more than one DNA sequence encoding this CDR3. CDR3 sequence: CSATGAGGYTF. Written as DNA, the CDR3 is TGCAGTGCTACAGGGGCTGGTGGCTACACCTTC. The genes are TRBV20-1 and TRBJ1-2, with a possible D match to TRBD1 (6 bases). V gave up 4 bases and J gave up 7 bases, with 10 bases separating them. Looked up from germline, CDR1 is DFQATT and CDR2 is SNEGSKA (reference sequence). The CDR3 is made up of 11 amino acids.

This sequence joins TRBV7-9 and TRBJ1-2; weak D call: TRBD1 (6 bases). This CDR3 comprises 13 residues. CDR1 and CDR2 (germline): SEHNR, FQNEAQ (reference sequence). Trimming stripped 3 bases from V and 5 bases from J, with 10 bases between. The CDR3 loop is CASSLTGAYGYTF. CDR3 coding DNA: TGTGCCAGCAGCTTGACAGGAGCGTATGGCTACACCTTC.

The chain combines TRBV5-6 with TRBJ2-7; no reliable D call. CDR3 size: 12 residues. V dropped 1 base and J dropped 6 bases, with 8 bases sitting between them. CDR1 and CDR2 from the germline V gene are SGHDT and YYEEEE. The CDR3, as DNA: TGTGCCAGCAGCTTGTTCGGGCGCGAGCAGTACTTC. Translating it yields CASSLFGREQYF.

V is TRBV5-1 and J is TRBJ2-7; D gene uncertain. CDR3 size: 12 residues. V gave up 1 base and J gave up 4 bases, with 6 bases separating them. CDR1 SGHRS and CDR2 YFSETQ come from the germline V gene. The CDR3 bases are TGCGCCAGCAGCTTGACGACATACGAGCAGTACTTC. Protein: CASSLTTYEQYF. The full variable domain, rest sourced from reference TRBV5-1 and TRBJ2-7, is KAGVTQTPRYLIKTRGQQVTLSCSPISGHRSVSWYQQTPGQGLQFLFEYFSETQRNKGNFPGRFSGRQFSNSRSEMNVSTLELGDSALYLCASSLTTYEQYFGPGTRLTVT.

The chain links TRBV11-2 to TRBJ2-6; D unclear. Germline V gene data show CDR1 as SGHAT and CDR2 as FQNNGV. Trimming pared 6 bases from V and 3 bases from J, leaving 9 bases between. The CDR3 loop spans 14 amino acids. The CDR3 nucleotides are TGTGCCAGCAGTCAGTCAAATGGGGCCAACGTCCTGACTTTC. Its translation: CASSQSNGANVLTF.

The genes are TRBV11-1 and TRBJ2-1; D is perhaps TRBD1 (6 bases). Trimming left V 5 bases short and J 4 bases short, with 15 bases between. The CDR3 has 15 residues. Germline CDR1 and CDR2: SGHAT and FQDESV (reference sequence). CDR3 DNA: TGTGCCAGCAGCCCGACAGGCGCTCCATACAATGAGCAGTTCTTC. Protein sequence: CASSPTGAPYNEQFF.

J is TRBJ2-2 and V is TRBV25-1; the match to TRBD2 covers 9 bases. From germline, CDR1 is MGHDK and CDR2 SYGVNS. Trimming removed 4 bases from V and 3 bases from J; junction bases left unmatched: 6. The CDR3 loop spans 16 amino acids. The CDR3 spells CASSAGTSSYTGELFF. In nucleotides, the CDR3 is TGTGCCAGCAGTGCCGGGACTAGCAGCTACACCGGGGAGCTGTTTTTT.

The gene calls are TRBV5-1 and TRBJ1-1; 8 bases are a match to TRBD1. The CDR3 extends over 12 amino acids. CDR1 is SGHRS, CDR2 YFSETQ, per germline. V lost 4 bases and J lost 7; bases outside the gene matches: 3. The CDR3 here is CASSHGQGEAFF. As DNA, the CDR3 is TGCGCCAGCAGCCATGGACAGGGTGAAGCTTTCTTT.

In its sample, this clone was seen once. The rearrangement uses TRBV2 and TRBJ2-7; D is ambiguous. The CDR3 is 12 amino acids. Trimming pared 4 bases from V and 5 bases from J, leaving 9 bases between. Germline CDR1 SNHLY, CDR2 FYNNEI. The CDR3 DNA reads TGTGCCAGCAGTGGGCTCCCCGACGAGCAGTACGTC. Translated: CASSGLPDEQYV.

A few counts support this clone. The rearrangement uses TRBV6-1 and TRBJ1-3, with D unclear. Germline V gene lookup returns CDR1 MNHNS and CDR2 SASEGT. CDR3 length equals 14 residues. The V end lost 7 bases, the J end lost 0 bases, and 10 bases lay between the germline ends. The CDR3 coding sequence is TGTGCCAGCATTGAGGGTGGCTCTGGAAACACCATATATTTT. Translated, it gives CASIEGGSGNTIYF.

This CDR3 reads CASRQFSSYNSPLHF. Written as DNA, the CDR3 is TGTGCCAGCAGACAGTTCAGCTCCTATAATTCACCCCTCCACTTT. The chain employs TRBV2 and TRBJ1-6; the D is unclear. The CDR3 contains 15 residues. The germline V gene encodes CDR1 SNHLY and CDR2 FYNNEI. Trimming stripped 6 bases from V and 0 bases from J, with 9 bases between.

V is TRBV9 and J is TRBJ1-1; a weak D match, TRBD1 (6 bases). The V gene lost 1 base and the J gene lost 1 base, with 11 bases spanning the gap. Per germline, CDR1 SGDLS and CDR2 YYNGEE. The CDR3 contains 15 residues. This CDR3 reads CASSVHGGPNTEAFF. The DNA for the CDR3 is TGTGCCAGCAGCGTACACGGGGGGCCGAACACTGAAGCTTTCTTT.

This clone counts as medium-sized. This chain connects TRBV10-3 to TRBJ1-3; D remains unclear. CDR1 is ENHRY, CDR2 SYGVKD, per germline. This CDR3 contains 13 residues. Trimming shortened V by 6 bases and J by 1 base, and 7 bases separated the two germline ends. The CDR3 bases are TGTGCCATCAGGGACTCTTCTGGAAACACCATATATTTT. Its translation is CAIRDSSGNTIYF.

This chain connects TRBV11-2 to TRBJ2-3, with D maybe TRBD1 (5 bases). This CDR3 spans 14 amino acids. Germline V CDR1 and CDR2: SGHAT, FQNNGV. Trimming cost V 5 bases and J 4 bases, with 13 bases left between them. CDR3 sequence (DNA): TGTGCCAGCAGCGACCGTCTAGGGGCAGATACGCAGTATTTT. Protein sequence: CASSDRLGADTQYF.

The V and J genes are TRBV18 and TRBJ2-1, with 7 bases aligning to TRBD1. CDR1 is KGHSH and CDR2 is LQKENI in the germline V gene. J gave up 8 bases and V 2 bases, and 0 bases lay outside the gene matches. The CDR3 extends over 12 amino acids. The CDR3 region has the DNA TGTGCCAGCTCACCAACAGGGGATGAGCAGTTCTTC. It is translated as CASSPTGDEQFF.

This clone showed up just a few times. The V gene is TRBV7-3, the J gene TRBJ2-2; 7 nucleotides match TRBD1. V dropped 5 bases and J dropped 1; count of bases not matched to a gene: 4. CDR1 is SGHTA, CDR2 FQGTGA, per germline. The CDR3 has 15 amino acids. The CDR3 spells CASSRTGENTGELFF. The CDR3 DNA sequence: TGTGCCAGCAGCAGGACAGGAGAGAACACCGGGGAGCTGTTTTTT.

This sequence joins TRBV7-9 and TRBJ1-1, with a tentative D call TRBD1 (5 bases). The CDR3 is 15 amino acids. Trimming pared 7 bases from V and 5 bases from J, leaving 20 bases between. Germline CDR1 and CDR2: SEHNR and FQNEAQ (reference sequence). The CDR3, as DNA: TGTGCCAGCACCAGGGTCCCGGGGGAGGGAACTGAAGCTTTCTTT. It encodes CASTRVPGEGTEAFF.

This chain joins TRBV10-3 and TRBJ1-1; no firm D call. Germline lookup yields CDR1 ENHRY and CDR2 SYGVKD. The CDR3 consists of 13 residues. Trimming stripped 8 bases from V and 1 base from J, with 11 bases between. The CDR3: CAIQTGRNTEAFF. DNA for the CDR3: TGTGCCATCCAAACCGGGAGGAACACTGAAGCTTTCTTT.

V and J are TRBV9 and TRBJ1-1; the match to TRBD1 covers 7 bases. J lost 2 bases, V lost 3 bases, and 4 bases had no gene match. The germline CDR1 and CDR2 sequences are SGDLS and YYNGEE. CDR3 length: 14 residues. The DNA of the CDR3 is TGTGCCAGCAGCGACGGACAGGTAAACACTGAAGCTTTCTTT. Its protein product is CASSDGQVNTEAFF.